These T cell receptor beta chains were read from a single sample in a study of blood T cells in healthy people across ages. MiXCR was run by TCRdb on the 5' RACE reads, yielding one entry per CDR3 protein. This table has about 730,000 distinct CDR3 sequences, around 40% appearing once. Sequencing was done on a sample of blood. Every receptor here comes from a woman aged 60-70 years in good health. CDR3s include the opening cysteine and the closing phenylalanine or tryptophan. A D gene is named only where the DNA matches it firmly. Part of the rows lack a size; the others show once, few, many or a class for expanded clones.

TRBV25-1,TRBJ2-1,TRBD2,few,TGTGCCAGCAGTCCCGAGCGGGGGGAGCAGTTCTTC,CASSPERGEQFF
TRBV29-1,TRBJ2-4,TRBD1,-,TGCAGCGTTTCGACAGGGGGCGTAATTCGGGAGCAGTACTTC,CSVSTGGVIREQYF
TRBV2,TRBJ2-1,-,-,TGTGCCGACAATAGTTTCGACAATGAGCAGTTCTTC,CADNSFDNEQFF
TRBV7-6,TRBJ2-7,TRBD2,-,TGTGCCTGCAGCGCCACTAGCGGGACTCTTATCGAGCAGTACTTC,CACSATSGTLIEQYF
TRBV5-1,TRBJ2-7,-,few,TGCGCCAGCAGCTACGACAGAACCTACGAGCAGTACTTC,CASSYDRTYEQYF
TRBV19,TRBJ1-5,-,few,TGTGCCAGTAGTATAGACGGGGGCAATCAGCCCCAGCATTTT,CASSIDGGNQPQHF
TRBV4-2,TRBJ2-7,-,-,TGTGCCAGCAGCCGCGGGACAGATACCTACGAGCAGTACTTC,CASSRGTDTYEQYF
TRBV29-1,TRBJ1-4,-,-,TGCAGCGTTGCCCAAACAGGGAGAGAAAAACTGTTTTTT,CSVAQTGREKLFF
TRBV20-1,TRBJ2-7,-,-,TGCAGTGCTAGTGGGTCGGGAGCCTACGAGCAGTACTTC,CSASGSGAYEQYF
TRBV13,TRBJ2-7,TRBD2,-,TGTGCCAGCAGCAACCGGGGACTAGCGGGCTACGAGCAGTACTTC,CASSNRGLAGYEQYF
TRBV12-3/TRBV12-4,TRBJ2-1,TRBD2,-,TGTGCCAGCAGTTTAACGACTAGCTCAAATGAGCAGTTCTTC,CASSLTTSSNEQFF
TRBV6-2/TRBV6-3,TRBJ2-7,-,-,TGTGCCAGCAGTCAGGGACTTCCCTACGAGCAGTACTTC,CASSQGLPYEQYF
TRBV7-2,TRBJ2-5,-,few,TGTGCCAGCAGCCGCCGGAACGGGGAGACCCAGTACTTC,CASSRRNGETQYF
TRBV12-3/TRBV12-4,TRBJ2-7,-,-,TGTGCCAGCAGTGTGACCGTGACCCACGAGCAGTACTTC,CASSVTVTHEQYF
TRBV6-6,TRBJ1-2,TRBD1,-,TGTGCCAGCAGTTTGCAGGGGGCTGGCTACACCTTC,CASSLQGAGYTF
TRBV6-1,TRBJ2-6,-,-,TGTGCCAGCAGTGTTCGGGTAGGGCGGAGCTCTGGGGCCAACGTCCTGACTTTC,CASSVRVGRSSGANVLTF
TRBV10-3,TRBJ1-1,-,-,TGTGCCATCAGTGTGGCGGGTGAAGCTTTCTTT,CAISVAGEAFF
TRBV27,TRBJ2-5,TRBD1,-,TGTGCCAGCCGGACAGGGGTGTCTTCCAAGCAGTACTTC,CASRTGVSSKQYF
TRBV21-1,TRBJ2-1,-,few,TGTGCCAGCACCAAAAGGTACAATGAGCAGTTCTTC,CASTKRYNEQFF
TRBV2,TRBJ2-1,TRBD2,few,TGTGCCACCAAGAGGACTAGAGGCAATGAGCAGTTCTTC,CATKRTRGNEQFF
TRBV7-2,TRBJ2-1,-,-,TGTGCCAGCAGGTCAAGTACGGGGGATTATGAGCAGTTCTTC,CASRSSTGDYEQFF
TRBV29-1,TRBJ2-5,-,many,TGCAGCGTTCACGTGGGTGGAGAGACCCAGTACTTC,CSVHVGGETQYF
TRBV18,TRBJ2-1,-,-,TGTGCCAGCTCACCCGTTCGACAGCCCTCCAGCAATGAGCAGTTCTTC,CASSPVRQPSSNEQFF
TRBV13,TRBJ2-1,TRBD1,many,TGTGCCAGCAGCTTAGAAGGACAGGACCCATACAATGAGCAGTTCTTC,CASSLEGQDPYNEQFF
TRBV29-1,TRBJ2-1,TRBD1,-,TGCAGCGTGGCACCGGGACAGGGGAGAAATGAGCAGTTCTTC,CSVAPGQGRNEQFF
TRBV24-1,TRBJ2-7,TRBD2,-,TGTGCCACCAGTGACCCCTCGAAAGGGACTAGCGTCTACGAGCAGTACTTC,CATSDPSKGTSVYEQYF
TRBV20-1,TRBJ2-3,TRBD2,-,TGCAGTGCTAGAACGGCTAGCGGGTATGGTGATACGCAGTATTTT,CSARTASGYGDTQYF
TRBV5-6,TRBJ2-1,-,-,TGTGCCAGCAGCTTGGACGGTAGGCAAAGCAATGAGCAGTTCTTC,CASSLDGRQSNEQFF
TRBV5-1,TRBJ2-3,-,-,TGCGCCAGCGGCCGGGACCGCTCGGATACGCAGTATTTT,CASGRDRSDTQYF
TRBV18,TRBJ2-1,TRBD1,-,TGTGCCAGCTCACCACTTATGGGGACAGCCCTCTCCTACAATGAGCAGTTCTTC,CASSPLMGTALSYNEQFF
TRBV2,TRBJ2-7,-,-,TGTGCCAGCAGTGAGAGCGACGAGCAGTACTTC,CASSESDEQYF
TRBV3-1,TRBJ2-5,-,-,TGTGCCAGCAGCCAAGTTTCCCAAGAGACCCAGTACTTC,CASSQVSQETQYF
TRBV7-2,TRBJ2-3,-,many,TGTGCCAGCAGCCCCCAAATGCACGATACGCAGTATTTT,CASSPQMHDTQYF
TRBV20-1,TRBJ2-1,TRBD1,few,TGCAGTGCTAGTAGGACAGGGCAGGACAATGAGCAGTTCTTC,CSASRTGQDNEQFF
TRBV25-1,TRBJ1-5,-,few,TGTGCCAGCAGTGAAAGGGGCGGGGGGAACAATCAGCCCCAGCATTTT,CASSERGGGNNQPQHF
TRBV9,TRBJ1-4,-,-,TGTGCCAGCAGCGCAGCAACAGGCCCCAATGAAAAACTGTTTTTT,CASSAATGPNEKLFF
TRBV30,TRBJ1-5,TRBD1,-,TGTGCCTGGAGTGGGACAGGCGCCCGGCCCCAGCATTTT,CAWSGTGARPQHF
TRBV25-1,TRBJ2-7,-,many,TGTGCCACTCTATCTCCGGGACATATTAATGAGCAGTACTTC,CATLSPGHINEQYF
TRBV2,TRBJ1-1,TRBD1,-,TGTGCCAGCAGTTTTCTAGGACAGGGGACAGGGGAAGCTTTCTTT,CASSFLGQGTGEAFF
TRBV7-9,TRBJ2-1,TRBD1,few,TGTGCCAGCAGCGTCGTGAACCGGGACAGGGAGAAAAATGAGCAGTTCTTC,CASSVVNRDREKNEQFF
TRBV29-1,TRBJ2-2,TRBD2,once,TGCAGCGTTAGACTAGCGGTCGGGGAGCTGTTTTTT,CSVRLAVGELFF
TRBV7-9,TRBJ2-1,-,few,TGTGCCAGCAGCTTAGGGGGGACGCAGGAAGAGCAGTTCTTC,CASSLGGTQEEQFF
TRBV10-2,TRBJ1-2,-,few,TGCGCCAGCAGTCCCCGGGGGCGTCACTATGGCTACACCTTC,CASSPRGRHYGYTF
TRBV20-1,TRBJ2-7,TRBD1,-,TGCAGTGCTAGAGACCTTGACAGGGGCTCGGCTGTGCAGTACTTC,CSARDLDRGSAVQYF
TRBV28,TRBJ2-5,-,many,TGTGCCAGCAGTTTTGTTGAGACCCAGTACTTC,CASSFVETQYF
TRBV12-3/TRBV12-4,TRBJ2-7,-,-,TGTGCCAGCAGCCCTCTGAACTACGAGCAGTACTTC,CASSPLNYEQYF
TRBV15,TRBJ2-1,TRBD2,-,TGTGCCACCAGCAGGAGTGGACTAGCGGGGAGCCACATCTCCTACAATGAGCAGTTCTTC,CATSRSGLAGSHISYNEQFF
TRBV21-1,TRBJ2-5,-,-,TGTGCCAGCAGCAAAGTCGACCAAGAGACCCAGTACTTC,CASSKVDQETQYF
TRBV6-5,TRBJ1-1,TRBD1,few,TGTGCCAGCAGAACCGGGACAGCGAACACTGAAGCTTTCTTT,CASRTGTANTEAFF
TRBV6-6,TRBJ2-5,-,once,TGTGCCAGCAAGAACGGACAGACCCAGTACTTC,CASKNGQTQYF
TRBV20-1,TRBJ2-7,TRBD2,-,TGCAGTGCTAGAGGGCTAGCGGACTACGAGCAGTACTTC,CSARGLADYEQYF
TRBV25-1,TRBJ2-2,TRBD2,-,TGTGCCAGCAGTGAGGACGGACTAGCGGGGTTCCGAAGGGGCGGGGAGCTGTTTTTT,CASSEDGLAGFRRGGELFF
TRBV28,TRBJ2-1,TRBD2,-,TGTGCCAGCAGTCTACCTAGCGGGGAAACTGAACCCTACAATGAGCAGTTCTTC,CASSLPSGETEPYNEQFF
TRBV3-1,TRBJ2-1,-,-,TGTGCCAGCAGCCAAGTGGGATATTACAATGAGCAGTTCTTC,CASSQVGYYNEQFF
TRBV27,TRBJ1-6,-,-,TGTGCCAGCAGTTTGACTGGGACACTCACACCACCCCACTTT,CASSLTGTLTPPHF